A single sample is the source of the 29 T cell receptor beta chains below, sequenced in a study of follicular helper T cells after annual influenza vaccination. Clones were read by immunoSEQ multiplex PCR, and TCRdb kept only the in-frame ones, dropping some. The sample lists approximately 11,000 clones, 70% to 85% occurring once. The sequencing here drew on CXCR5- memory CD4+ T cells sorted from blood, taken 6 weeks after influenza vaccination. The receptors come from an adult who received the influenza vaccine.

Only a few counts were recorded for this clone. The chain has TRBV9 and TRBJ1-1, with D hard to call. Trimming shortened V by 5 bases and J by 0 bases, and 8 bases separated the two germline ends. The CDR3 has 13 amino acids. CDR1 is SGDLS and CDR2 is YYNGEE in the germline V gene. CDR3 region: CASSPTVNTEAFF. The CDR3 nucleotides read TGTGCCAGCAGTCCTACAGTGAACACTGAAGCTTTCTTT.

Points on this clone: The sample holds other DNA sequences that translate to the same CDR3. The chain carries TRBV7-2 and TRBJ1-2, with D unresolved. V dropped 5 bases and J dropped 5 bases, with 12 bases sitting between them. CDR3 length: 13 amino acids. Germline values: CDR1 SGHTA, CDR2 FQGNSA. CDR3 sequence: CASSPPGFYGYTF. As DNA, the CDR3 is TGTGCCAGCAGCCCCCCTGGGTTTTATGGCTACACCTTC. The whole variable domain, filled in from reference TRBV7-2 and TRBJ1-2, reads GAGVSQSPSNKVTEKGKDVELRCDPISGHTALYWYRQSLGQGLEFLIYFQGNSAPDKSGLPSDRFSAERTGGSVSTLTIQRTQQEDSAVYLCASSPPGFYGYTFGSGTRLTVV.

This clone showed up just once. CDR3 nucleotides: TGCGCCAGCAGCTTGGCCCCAGTTGGGGCCAACGTCCTGACTTTC. Its protein is CASSLAPVGANVLTF. This sequence joins TRBV5-1 and TRBJ2-6, with no clear D. The V end lost 0 bases, the J end lost 3 bases, and 7 bases lay between the germline ends. The CDR3 consists of 15 residues. Germline V gives CDR1 SGHRS, CDR2 YFSETQ. Full variable domain (rest looked up from reference TRBV5-1 and TRBJ2-6): KAGVTQTPRYLIKTRGQQVTLSCSPISGHRSVSWYQQTPGQGLQFLFEYFSETQRNKGNFPGRFSGRQFSNSRSEMNVSTLELGDSALYLCASSLAPVGANVLTFGAGSRLTVL.

CDR3 protein: CASSYSREESPLHF. DNA of the CDR3: TGTGCCAGCAGTTACTCCAGGGAAGAGTCACCCCTCCACTTT. The rearrangement uses TRBV6-6 and TRBJ1-6, with D tentatively TRBD1 (5 bases). The CDR3 runs to 14 residues. V shed 0 bases and J shed 10 bases, with 10 bases lying between them. Germline loops: CDR1 MNHNY, CDR2 SVGAGI (reference sequence).

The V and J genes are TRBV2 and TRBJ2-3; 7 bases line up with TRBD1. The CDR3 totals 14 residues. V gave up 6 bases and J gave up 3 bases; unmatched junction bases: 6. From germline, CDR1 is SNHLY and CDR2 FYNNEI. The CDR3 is CASRVRQGTDTQYF. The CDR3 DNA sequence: TGTGCCAGCAGGGTACGACAGGGTACAGATACGCAGTATTTT. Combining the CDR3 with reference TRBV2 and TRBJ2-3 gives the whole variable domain EPEVTQTPSHQVTQMGQEVILRCVPISNHLYFYWYRQILGQKVEFLVSFYNNEISEKSEIFDDQFSVERPDGSNFTLKIRSTKLEDSAMYFCASRVRQGTDTQYFGPGTRLTVL.

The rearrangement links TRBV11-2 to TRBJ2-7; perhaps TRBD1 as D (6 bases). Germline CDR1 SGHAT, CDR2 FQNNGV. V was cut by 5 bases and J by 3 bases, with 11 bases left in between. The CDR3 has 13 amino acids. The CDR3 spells CASSKQGNYEQYF. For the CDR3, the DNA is TGTGCCAGCAGCAAACAGGGTAACTACGAGCAGTACTTC.

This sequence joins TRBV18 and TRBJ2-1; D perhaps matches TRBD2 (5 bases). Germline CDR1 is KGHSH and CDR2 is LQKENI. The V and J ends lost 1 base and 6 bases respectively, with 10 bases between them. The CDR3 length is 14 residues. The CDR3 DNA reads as TGTGCCAGCTCACCACAGAGCGGCCCCAATGAGCAGTTCTTC. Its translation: CASSPQSGPNEQFF.

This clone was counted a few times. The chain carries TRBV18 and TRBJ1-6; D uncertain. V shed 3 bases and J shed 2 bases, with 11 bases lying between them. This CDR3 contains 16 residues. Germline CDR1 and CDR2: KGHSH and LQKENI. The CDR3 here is CASSPLEKAYNSPLHF. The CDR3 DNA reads TGTGCCAGCTCACCCCTTGAAAAGGCCTATAATTCACCCCTCCACTTT.

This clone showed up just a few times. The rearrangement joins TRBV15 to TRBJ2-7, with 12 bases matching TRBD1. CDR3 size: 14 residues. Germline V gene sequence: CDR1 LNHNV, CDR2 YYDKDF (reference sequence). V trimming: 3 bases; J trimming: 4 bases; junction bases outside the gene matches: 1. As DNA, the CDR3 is TGTGCCACCAGCAGGGGACAGGGGGCTTACGAGCAGTACTTC. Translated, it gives CATSRGQGAYEQYF.

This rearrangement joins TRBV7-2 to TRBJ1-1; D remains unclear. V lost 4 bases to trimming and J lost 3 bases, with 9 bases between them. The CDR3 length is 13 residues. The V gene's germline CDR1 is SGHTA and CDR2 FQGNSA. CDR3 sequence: CASSSRWDTEAFF. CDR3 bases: TGTGCCAGCAGCTCCCGTTGGGACACTGAAGCTTTCTTT.

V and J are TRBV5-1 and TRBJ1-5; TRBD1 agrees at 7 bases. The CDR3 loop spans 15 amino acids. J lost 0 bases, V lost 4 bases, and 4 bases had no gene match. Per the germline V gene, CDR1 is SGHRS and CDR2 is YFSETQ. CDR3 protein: CASSLGTDSNQPQHF. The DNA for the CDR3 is TGCGCCAGCAGCCTGGGGACAGATAGCAATCAGCCCCAGCATTTT.

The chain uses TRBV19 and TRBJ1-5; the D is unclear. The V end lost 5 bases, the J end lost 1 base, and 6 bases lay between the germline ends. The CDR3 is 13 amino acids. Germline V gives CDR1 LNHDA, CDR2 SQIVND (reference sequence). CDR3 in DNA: TGTGCCAGTAGTCTCGGCAGCAATCAGCCCCAGCATTTT. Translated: CASSLGSNQPQHF.

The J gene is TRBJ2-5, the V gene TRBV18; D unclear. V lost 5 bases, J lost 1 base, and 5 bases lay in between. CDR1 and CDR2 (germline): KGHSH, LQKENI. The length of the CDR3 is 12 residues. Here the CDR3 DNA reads TGTGCCAGCTCAGGTACCCAAGAGACCCAGTACTTC. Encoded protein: CASSGTQETQYF.

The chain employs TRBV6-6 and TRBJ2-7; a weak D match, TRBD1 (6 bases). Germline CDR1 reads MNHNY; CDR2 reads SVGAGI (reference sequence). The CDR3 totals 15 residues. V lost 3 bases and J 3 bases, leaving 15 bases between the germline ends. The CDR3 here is CASSYEGTSVYEQYF. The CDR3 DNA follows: TGTGCCAGCAGTTATGAGGGGACAAGTGTCTACGAGCAGTACTTC.

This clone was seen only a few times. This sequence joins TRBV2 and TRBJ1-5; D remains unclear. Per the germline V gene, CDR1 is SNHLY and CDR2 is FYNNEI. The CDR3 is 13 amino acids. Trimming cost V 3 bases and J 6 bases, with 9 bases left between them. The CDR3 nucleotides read TGTGCCAGCAGTGAGGACCCCTTTCAGCCCCAGCATTTT. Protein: CASSEDPFQPQHF. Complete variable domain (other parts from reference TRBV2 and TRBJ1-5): EPEVTQTPSHQVTQMGQEVILRCVPISNHLYFYWYRQILGQKVEFLVSFYNNEISEKSEIFDDQFSVERPDGSNFTLKIRSTKLEDSAMYFCASSEDPFQPQHFGDGTRLSIL.

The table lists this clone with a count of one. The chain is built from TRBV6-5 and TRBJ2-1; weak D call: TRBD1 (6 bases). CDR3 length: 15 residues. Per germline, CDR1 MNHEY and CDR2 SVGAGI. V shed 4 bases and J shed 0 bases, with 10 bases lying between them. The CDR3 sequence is CASSSGQFSYNEQFF. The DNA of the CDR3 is TGTGCCAGCAGTTCTGGACAGTTCTCCTACAATGAGCAGTTCTTC.

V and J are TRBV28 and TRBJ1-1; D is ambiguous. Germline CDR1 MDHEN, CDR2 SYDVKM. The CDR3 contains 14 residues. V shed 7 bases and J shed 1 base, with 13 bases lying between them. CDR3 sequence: CASTQGQTNTEAFF. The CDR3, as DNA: TGTGCCAGCACCCAAGGCCAGACGAACACTGAAGCTTTCTTT.

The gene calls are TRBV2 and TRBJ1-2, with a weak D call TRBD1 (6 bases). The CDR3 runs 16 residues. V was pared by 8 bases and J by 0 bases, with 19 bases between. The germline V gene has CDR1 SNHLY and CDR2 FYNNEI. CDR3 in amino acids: CASRRGGLLANYGYTF. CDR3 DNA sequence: TGTGCCAGCCGTCGGGGGGGGCTATTAGCTAACTATGGCTACACCTTC.

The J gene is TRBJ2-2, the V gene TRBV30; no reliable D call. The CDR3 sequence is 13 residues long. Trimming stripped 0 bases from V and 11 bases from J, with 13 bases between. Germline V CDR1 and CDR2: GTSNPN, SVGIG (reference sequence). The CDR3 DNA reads TGTGCCTGGAGTGTACGCGGCCACACAGAGCTGTTTTTT. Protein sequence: CAWSVRGHTELFF.

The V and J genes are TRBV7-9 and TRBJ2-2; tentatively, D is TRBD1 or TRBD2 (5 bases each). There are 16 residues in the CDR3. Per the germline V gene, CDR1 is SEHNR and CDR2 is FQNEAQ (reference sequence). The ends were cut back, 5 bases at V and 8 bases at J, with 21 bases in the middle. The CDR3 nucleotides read TGTGCCAGCAGCCCAGTCCGGGGACGGGTGGATGGGGAGCTGTTTTTT. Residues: CASSPVRGRVDGELFF.

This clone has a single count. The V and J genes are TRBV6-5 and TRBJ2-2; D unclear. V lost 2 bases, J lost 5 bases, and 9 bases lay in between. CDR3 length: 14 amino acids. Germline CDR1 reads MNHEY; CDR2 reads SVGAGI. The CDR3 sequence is CASSYGLATGELFF. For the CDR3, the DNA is TGTGCCAGCAGTTACGGCCTGGCAACCGGGGAGCTGTTTTTT.

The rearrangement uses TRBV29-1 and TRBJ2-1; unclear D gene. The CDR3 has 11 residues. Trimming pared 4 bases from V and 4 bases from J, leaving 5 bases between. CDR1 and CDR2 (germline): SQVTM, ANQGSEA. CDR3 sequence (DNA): TGCAGCGTTGCGACTTACAATGAGCAGTTCTTC. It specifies CSVATYNEQFF.

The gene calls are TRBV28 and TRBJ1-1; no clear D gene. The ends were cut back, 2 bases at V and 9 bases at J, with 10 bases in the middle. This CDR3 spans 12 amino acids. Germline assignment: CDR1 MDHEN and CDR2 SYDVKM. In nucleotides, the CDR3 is TGTGCCAGCAGTTTAGTAGGGAACCAAGCTTTCTTT. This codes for CASSLVGNQAFF.

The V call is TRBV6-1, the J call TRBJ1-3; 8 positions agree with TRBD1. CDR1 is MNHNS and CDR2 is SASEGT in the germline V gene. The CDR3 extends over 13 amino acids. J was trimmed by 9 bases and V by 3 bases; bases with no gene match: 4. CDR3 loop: CASSETGDITIYF. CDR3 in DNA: TGTGCCAGCAGTGAGACAGGGGACATCACCATATATTTT.

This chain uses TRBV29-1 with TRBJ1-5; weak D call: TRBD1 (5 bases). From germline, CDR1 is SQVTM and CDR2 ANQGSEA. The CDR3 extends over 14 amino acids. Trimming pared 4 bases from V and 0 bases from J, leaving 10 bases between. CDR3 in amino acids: CSVGDVGSNQPQHF. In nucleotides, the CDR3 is TGCAGCGTTGGGGACGTTGGTAGCAATCAGCCCCAGCATTTT. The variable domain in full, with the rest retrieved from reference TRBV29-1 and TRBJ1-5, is SAVISQKPSRDICQRGTSLTIQCQVDSQVTMMFWYRQQPGQSLTLIATANQGSEATYESGFVIDKFPISRPNLTFSTLTVSNMSPEDSSIYLCSVGDVGSNQPQHFGDGTRLSIL.

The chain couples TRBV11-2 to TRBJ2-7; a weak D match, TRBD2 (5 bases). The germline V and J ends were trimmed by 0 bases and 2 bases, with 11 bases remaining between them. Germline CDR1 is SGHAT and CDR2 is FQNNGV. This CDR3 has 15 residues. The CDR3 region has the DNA TGTGCCAGCAGCTTAGATCTACGGGAAACCTACGAGCAGTACTTC. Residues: CASSLDLRETYEQYF.

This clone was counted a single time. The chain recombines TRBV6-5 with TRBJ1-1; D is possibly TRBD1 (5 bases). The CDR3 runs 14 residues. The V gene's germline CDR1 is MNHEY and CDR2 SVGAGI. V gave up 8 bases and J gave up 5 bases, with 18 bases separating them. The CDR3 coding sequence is TGTGCCAGCGGGGGGGGTTTAGGAGGGACTGAAGCTTTCTTT. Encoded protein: CASGGGLGGTEAFF.

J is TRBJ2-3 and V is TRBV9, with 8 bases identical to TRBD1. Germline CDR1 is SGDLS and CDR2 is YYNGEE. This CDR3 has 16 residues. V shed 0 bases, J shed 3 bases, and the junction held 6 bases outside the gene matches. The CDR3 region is CASSVGQGAGTDTQYF. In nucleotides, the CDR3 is TGTGCCAGCAGCGTAGGGCAGGGGGCGGGGACAGATACGCAGTATTTT. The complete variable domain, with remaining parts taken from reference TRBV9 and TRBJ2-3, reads DSGVTQTPKHLITATGQRVTLRCSPRSGDLSVYWYQQSLDQGLQFLIQYYNGEERAKGNILERFSAQQFPDLHSELNLSSLELGDSALYFCASSVGQGAGTDTQYFGPGTRLTVL.

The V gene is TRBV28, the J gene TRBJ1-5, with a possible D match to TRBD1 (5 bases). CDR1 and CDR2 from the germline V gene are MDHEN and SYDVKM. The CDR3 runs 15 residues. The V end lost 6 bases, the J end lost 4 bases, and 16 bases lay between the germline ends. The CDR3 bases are TGTGCCAGCAGCCTAATCCAGGGAGCGAATCAGCCCCAGCATTTT. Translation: CASSLIQGANQPQHF.